The 25 T cell receptor beta chains given below trace back to one sample, sequenced in a study of T cell repertoires in cytomegalovirus infection. Via MiXCR, TCRdb re-called the reads, giving one row per CDR3 protein. The repertoire holds about 130,000 distinct CDR3 sequences, over 30% seen once, with 52% in the top ten. No antigens are known for them. The sequences come from CD8+ T cells from cultured PBMCs, collected from culture after CMV antigen stimulation. The receptors were gathered from a human donor in good health (CMV status not recorded). Some clones in this sample may be carry-over from other donors' samples.

V is TRBV20-1 and J is TRBJ2-1, with TRBD1 identical over 12 bases. Germline values: CDR1 DFQATT, CDR2 SNEGSKA (reference sequence). The CDR3 spans 18 residues. Germline trimming cut 0 bases from V and 0 bases from J; bases unmatched to any gene: 6. Here the CDR3 reads CSARDRGTGGSSYNEQFF. For the CDR3, the DNA is TGCAGTGCTAGAGATCGGGGGACAGGGGGCAGCTCCTACAATGAGCAGTTCTTC.

This clonotype was recorded a few times. V is TRBV7-8 and J is TRBJ2-1; a possible D gene is TRBD1 (6 bases). The ends were cut back, 2 bases at V and 7 bases at J, with 12 bases in the middle. CDR3 size: 14 residues. CDR1 and CDR2 from the germline V gene are SGHVS and FQNEAQ. CDR3 coding DNA: TGTGCCAGCAGCTTAAACAGGGAACTAAATGAGCAGTTCTTC. Translating it yields CASSLNRELNEQFF.

V is TRBV3-1 and J is TRBJ2-7, with TRBD1 as a possible D gene (6 bases). Trimming shortened V by 4 bases and J by 2 bases, and 12 bases separated the two germline ends. The germline gives CDR1 LGHDT, CDR2 YNNKEL (reference sequence). The CDR3 contains 14 residues. The chain's CDR3 is CASSPGVVTYEQYF. For the CDR3, the DNA is TGTGCCAGCAGCCCAGGGGTAGTCACCTACGAGCAGTACTTC.

The chain is built from TRBV10-2 and TRBJ2-1; 7 positions match TRBD2. Germline loops: CDR1 WSHSY, CDR2 SAAADI. CDR3 length: 17 residues. Unmatched junction bases numbered 8, after V lost 3 bases and J lost 0 bases. The CDR3 sequence: CASSEGVGGSSYNEQFF. The CDR3 DNA is TGCGCCAGCAGTGAAGGGGTGGGGGGGAGCTCCTACAATGAGCAGTTCTTC.

The V call is TRBV7-6, the J call TRBJ2-1; possible D gene TRBD1, 5 bases. Trimming left V 5 bases short and J 5 bases short, with 16 bases between. The CDR3 is made up of 15 amino acids. Germline V gene lookup returns CDR1 SGHVS and CDR2 FNYEAQ. The CDR3 coding sequence is TGTGCCAGCAGCCAAGTAGGGGTTCAGGACAATGAGCAGTTCTTC. It codes for CASSQVGVQDNEQFF.

The chain is built from TRBV28 and TRBJ2-5; D might be TRBD2 (5 bases). This CDR3 comprises 15 residues. Between the trimmed V and J ends, which lost 6 bases and 5 bases, there was a span of 19 bases. Germline CDR1 is MDHEN and CDR2 is SYDVKM. CDR3 bases: TGTGCCAGCAGCACACTACTAGGGTCGTGGGAGACCCAGTACTTC. Amino acid sequence: CASSTLLGSWETQYF.

This rearrangement joins TRBV19 to TRBJ1-1; D not resolved. Germline CDR1 and CDR2: LNHDA and SQIVND (reference sequence). There are 13 residues in the CDR3. The V and J ends lost 1 base and 5 bases respectively, with 8 bases between them. The CDR3: CASSIGVGTEAFF. Written as DNA, the CDR3 is TGTGCCAGTAGTATAGGTGTGGGTACTGAAGCTTTCTTT.

The J gene is TRBJ2-2, the V gene TRBV2; unclear D gene. Germline CDR1 reads SNHLY; CDR2 reads FYNNEI. CDR3 length: 12 residues. The V end lost 4 bases, the J end lost 3 bases, and 3 bases lay between the germline ends. The DNA for the CDR3 is TGTGCCAGCAGTGTCGACACCGGGGAGCTGTTTTTT. It encodes CASSVDTGELFF.

V gene TRBV9 combines with J gene TRBJ2-7; 8 positions agree with TRBD1. The germline V gene has CDR1 SGDLS and CDR2 YYNGEE. CDR3 length: 15 residues. V shed 1 base and J 3 bases; nucleotides not matched to a gene: 6. This CDR3 is CASSVSGQGFYEQYF. The DNA for the CDR3 is TGTGCCAGCAGCGTATCTGGACAGGGTTTCTACGAGCAGTACTTC.

This rearrangement joins TRBV9 to TRBJ2-1; TRBD2 agrees at 8 bases. Looked up from germline, CDR1 is SGDLS and CDR2 is YYNGEE. The junction had 11 bases not matched to a gene; V was cut back by 0 bases and J by 12 bases. The CDR3 extends over 15 amino acids. The CDR3 coding sequence is TGTGCCAGCAGCGTAGTGGGTAGCGGGGCGCCGGTGCAGTTCTTC. Translated: CASSVVGSGAPVQFF.

This rearrangement joins TRBV7-6 to TRBJ2-2; no clear D gene. This CDR3 comprises 12 residues. Germline V gene lookup returns CDR1 SGHVS and CDR2 FNYEAQ. Between the trimmed V and J ends, which lost 0 bases and 7 bases, there was a span of 3 bases. CDR3 bases: TGTGCCAGCAGCTTAGCTGTCGGGGAGCTGTTTTTT. Amino acids: CASSLAVGELFF.

The chain combines TRBV7-6 with TRBJ2-7, with D perhaps TRBD2 (7 bases). The CDR3 runs to 14 residues. Trimming took off 1 base at V and 5 bases at J, with 12 bases between the two ends. Germline V gene data show CDR1 as SGHVS and CDR2 as FNYEAQ. The CDR3 sequence: CASSLGDGGHEQYF. The CDR3 bases are TGTGCCAGCAGCTTAGGCGACGGGGGGCACGAGCAGTACTTC.

This chain uses TRBV3-1 with TRBJ2-3, with TRBD2 identical over 8 bases. Per the germline V gene, CDR1 is LGHDT and CDR2 is YNNKEL (reference sequence). The CDR3 length is 16 residues. Trimming at V came to 0 bases and at J to 5 bases, leaving 7 bases not matched to a gene. CDR3 sequence: CASSQDWTSSKDTQYF. The CDR3 DNA reads as TGTGCCAGCAGCCAAGATTGGACTAGCTCGAAAGATACGCAGTATTTT.

The sample holds a few counts of this clonotype. The chain links TRBV7-8 to TRBJ1-6; 9 nucleotides align to TRBD1. Germline V gives CDR1 SGHVS, CDR2 FQNEAQ. CDR3 size: 15 residues. V was pared by 1 base and J by 9 bases, with 4 bases of the junction left unmatched. In DNA, the CDR3 is TGTGCCAGCAGCTTAGGGACAGGGGAGACTTCACCCCTCCACTTT. It translates to CASSLGTGETSPLHF.

J is TRBJ1-1 and V is TRBV10-3; D remains ambiguous. CDR1 and CDR2 (germline): ENHRY, SYGVKD. This CDR3 spans 14 amino acids. Trimming left V 3 bases short and J 0 bases short, with 8 bases between. CDR3 bases: TGTGCCATCAGTGATGGCACCATGAACACTGAAGCTTTCTTT. This gives the protein CAISDGTMNTEAFF.

This clonotype came up a few times. J is TRBJ2-3 and V is TRBV4-1; D call uncertain. Trimming stripped 1 base from V and 5 bases from J, with 7 bases between. The CDR3 covers 13 residues. The germline V gene encodes CDR1 MGHRA and CDR2 YSYEKL. CDR3 residues: CASSQVVVDTQYF. The CDR3 coding sequence is TGCGCCAGCAGCCAAGTAGTAGTAGATACGCAGTATTTT.

Ten or more counts support this clonotype. At one end, the junction sequence differs from germline, possibly due to a read error. V is TRBV6-6 and J is TRBJ1-1; D is possibly TRBD1 (5 bases). The CDR3 sequence is 16 residues long. The V gene's germline CDR1 is MNHNY and CDR2 SVGAGI (reference sequence). CDR3 sequence reads: CASSYGAGRLNNEAFF. The CDR3 nucleotides read TGTGCCAGCAGTTACGGGGCAGGGCGCCTGAACAATGAAGCTTTCTTT.

This clonotype appeared many times. This chain uses TRBV4-1 with TRBJ1-4, with no clear D. This CDR3 is built from 15 residues. V gave up 0 bases and J gave up 7 bases, with 12 bases separating them. CDR1 is MGHRA and CDR2 is YSYEKL in the germline V gene. Here the CDR3 reads CASSQDSGSGEKLFF. The CDR3 nucleotides read TGCGCCAGCAGCCAAGATTCGGGGAGTGGTGAAAAACTGTTTTTT.

The chain links TRBV20-1 to TRBJ2-5, with TRBD2 matching over 9 bases. Germline V gene lookup returns CDR1 DFQATT and CDR2 SNEGSKA (reference sequence). The CDR3 loop spans 16 amino acids. The junction had 9 bases not matched to a gene; V was cut back by 3 bases and J by 1 base. The CDR3 DNA reads TGCAGTGCTAGGAGAGCGGGGGGAGTAATCCAAGAGACCCAGTACTTC. It is translated as CSARRAGGVIQETQYF.

The chain employs TRBV7-4 and TRBJ2-1; TRBD2 aligns across 12 bases. Germline V gene lookup returns CDR1 SGHVT and CDR2 SQSDAQ. The trim removed 7 bases at V and 4 bases at J, leaving 8 bases unmatched. This CDR3 spans 16 amino acids. The CDR3 sequence: CASKWGGLAGYNEQFF. As DNA, the CDR3 is TGTGCCAGCAAGTGGGGCGGACTAGCGGGGTACAATGAGCAGTTCTTC.

The genes are TRBV12-3 or TRBV12-4 and TRBJ1-2; TRBD1 is a possible D gene (5 bases). V was shortened by 8 bases and J by 4 bases, with 17 bases between the two germline ends. The CDR3 runs to 14 residues. This CDR3 reads CASWSGQQIYGYTF. The CDR3 bases are TGTGCCAGCTGGTCGGGGCAGCAGATCTATGGCTACACCTTC.

This rearrangement joins TRBV30 to TRBJ1-2; D may be TRBD1 (5 bases). V dropped 3 bases and J dropped 5 bases, with 10 bases sitting between them. The length of the CDR3 is 12 residues. CDR1 and CDR2 from the germline V gene are GTSNPN and SVGIG (reference sequence). The CDR3 DNA reads as TGTGCCTGGAGCGAGGGACTATATGGCTACACCTTC. Its protein is CAWSEGLYGYTF.

This clonotype has a count of ten or more. The V call is TRBV6-4, the J call TRBJ2-1; D may match TRBD1 or TRBD2 (5 bases each). Germline CDR1 MRHNA, CDR2 SNTAGT. V was shortened by 6 bases and J by 1 base, with 7 bases between the two germline ends. This CDR3 is 13 amino acids long. CDR3 sequence: CASSEGSYNEQFF. The CDR3, as DNA: TGTGCCAGCAGCGAGGGGTCCTACAATGAGCAGTTCTTC.

The chain joins TRBV4-1 to TRBJ2-3; 7 nucleotides match TRBD1. J was trimmed by 1 base and V by 8 bases; bases with no gene match: 3. The CDR3 is 13 amino acids. CDR1 and CDR2 from the germline V gene are MGHRA and YSYEKL. The CDR3 region has the DNA TGCGCCAGCTACAGGGGTCGCACAGATACGCAGTATTTT. As protein: CASYRGRTDTQYF.

This chain uses TRBV12-3 or TRBV12-4 with TRBJ2-3, with 10 bases lining up with TRBD1. The CDR3 extends over 15 amino acids. V shed 5 bases and J 4 bases; nucleotides not matched to a gene: 6. Here the CDR3 DNA reads TGTGCCAGCAGTGCACTCGGGACAGGGGCAGATACGCAGTATTTT. This translates into CASSALGTGADTQYF.